Below are 10 T cell receptor beta chains sequenced from a single sample in a study of blood T cell repertoires in COVID-19. Libraries were prepared by immunoSEQ multiplex PCR; TCRdb keeps only in-frame clonotypes and omits some of them. In the table there are 140,000 to 150,000 clones, about 80% of which are singletons. The sample taken for sequencing was PBMCs or T cells enriched from blood (not recorded which). The receptors derive from a woman between 50 and 59 years old who had recovered from COVID-19.

This clone came up a few times. The gene calls are TRBV9 and TRBJ2-1; 8 nucleotides match TRBD1. Losses at the gene ends were 0 bases for V and 5 bases for J; bases not matched to a gene: 1. The CDR3 sequence is 14 residues long. Germline values: CDR1 SGDLS, CDR2 YYNGEE. The CDR3 loop reads CASSVGQGNNEQFF. CDR3 bases: TGTGCCAGCAGCGTAGGACAGGGGAACAATGAGCAGTTCTTC.

The V and J genes are TRBV27 and TRBJ1-4; D is uncertain. There are 14 residues in the CDR3. The V end lost 5 bases, the J end lost 0 bases, and 7 bases lay between the germline ends. Germline lookup yields CDR1 MNHEY and CDR2 SMNVEV (reference sequence). CDR3 sequence (DNA): TGTGCCAGCAGTCCGTATGCAACTAATGAAAAACTGTTTTTT. Residues: CASSPYATNEKLFF.

This clone was counted a few times. The chain recombines TRBV15 with TRBJ1-4, with unresolved D. Germline CDR1 and CDR2: LNHNV and YYDKDF (reference sequence). The CDR3 length is 18 residues. The V end lost 0 bases, the J end lost 7 bases, and 21 bases lay between the germline ends. CDR3 in amino acids: CATSRDSARAAVGEKLFF. In DNA form, the CDR3 reads TGTGCCACCAGCAGAGATTCGGCGAGGGCTGCCGTTGGTGAAAAACTGTTTTTT. Using reference TRBV15 and TRBJ1-4 for the parts outside the CDR3, the full variable domain is DAMVIQNPRYQVTQFGKPVTLSCSQTLNHNVMYWYQQKSSQAPKLLFHYYDKDFNNEADTPDNFQSRRPNTSFCFLDIRSPGLGDTAMYLCATSRDSARAAVGEKLFFGSGTQLSVL.

In its sample, this clone was seen a few times. V usage is TRBV7-8 and J usage is TRBJ1-5; maybe TRBD1 (5 bases). The CDR3 runs 17 residues. In germline, CDR1 is SGHVS, CDR2 FQNEAQ. The V end was cut by 1 base, the J end by 5 bases, with 18 bases between. CDR3 loop: CASSLVGLQGSYQPQHF. CDR3 bases: TGTGCCAGCAGCTTAGTGGGGCTTCAGGGATCCTATCAGCCCCAGCATTTT.

The gene calls are TRBV7-2 and TRBJ2-5; TRBD2 aligns across 8 bases. The CDR3 is 18 amino acids. The germline V gene encodes CDR1 SGHTA and CDR2 FQGNSA. Trimming removed 1 base from V and 1 base from J; junction bases left unmatched: 11. DNA of the CDR3: TGTGCCAGCAGCTTAGTGGGCGTTGCGGGGGGATTCCAAGAGACCCAGTACTTC. Translating gives CASSLVGVAGGFQETQYF.

The chain has TRBV7-2 and TRBJ2-7, with 12 nucleotides matching TRBD1. There are 14 residues in the CDR3. CDR1 is SGHTA and CDR2 is FQGNSA in the germline V gene. The J segment lost 6 bases and the V segment lost 5 bases, leaving 5 bases of the junction unmatched. In nucleotides, the CDR3 is TGTGCCAGCAGCGACGGGACAGGGGGCGGCGAGCAGTACTTC. Protein product: CASSDGTGGGEQYF.

This clone has only a few counts. The chain is built from TRBV7-9 and TRBJ1-1; no reliable D call. The germline CDR1 and CDR2 sequences are SEHNR and FQNEAQ (reference sequence). The CDR3 extends over 14 amino acids. With 3 bases removed from V and 4 bases from J, the gap between germline ends came to 12 bases. The CDR3 nucleotides read TGTGCCAGCAGCTTTGCGAGTAGTACCACTGAAGCTTTCTTT. Its translation: CASSFASSTTEAFF.

The chain joins TRBV5-5 to TRBJ2-6, with 11 bases fitting TRBD1. This CDR3 is 18 amino acids long. V was clipped by 3 bases and J by 0 bases; unmatched bases: 5. The germline V gene encodes CDR1 SGHKS and CDR2 YYEKEE (reference sequence). The DNA of the CDR3 is TGTGCCAGCAGCTCCTGGACAGGGGGCCGCTCTGGGGCCAACGTCCTGACTTTC. This encodes CASSSWTGGRSGANVLTF.

There are a few counts of this clone. The chain couples TRBV6-2 or TRBV6-3 to TRBJ2-2; tentative D call: TRBD2 (7 bases). V was pared by 6 bases and J by 1 base, with 18 bases between. Germline V gene data show CDR1 as MNHEY and CDR2 as SVGEGT. The length of the CDR3 is 17 residues. The CDR3 region is CASSPKGGIGNTGELFF. The CDR3 DNA sequence: TGTGCCAGCAGCCCTAAGGGGGGGATCGGGAACACCGGGGAGCTGTTTTTT.

The chain carries TRBV6-4 and TRBJ2-3; 11 nucleotides line up with TRBD2. The V and J ends lost 0 bases and 2 bases, in that order; junction bases with no gene match: 1. Germline CDR1 is MRHNA and CDR2 is SNTAGT. The CDR3 is 16 residues long. The CDR3 reads CASSDSSGGDTDTQYF. The CDR3 nucleotides are TGTGCCAGCAGTGACTCTAGCGGGGGGGACACAGATACGCAGTATTTT.